Listed below are T cell receptor beta chains from one sample, sequenced in a study of T cell repertoires in ileal Crohn's disease. Clones were sequenced by immunoSEQ multiplex PCR, and TCRdb holds only the in-frame ones, with some missing. The data show under 35,000 clones, around 77% seen once. The sequencing input was ileal tissue. Receptors originate from an adult with Crohn's disease. Each CDR3 is given with its conserved first and last residue. Fields, in order: clone size, J gene, D gene, V gene, CDR3 protein, CDR3 DNA. A D gene is named only where the DNA matches it firmly. Size is omitted from some rows. Given values are once, few, many or a class for expanded clones.

clone size: -; J gene: TRBJ1-6; D gene: TRBD1; V gene: TRBV5-6; CDR3 protein: CASSTGTVDNSPLHF; CDR3 DNA: TGTGCCAGCAGCACGGGGACAGTGGATAATTCACCCCTCCACTTT
clone size: -; J gene: TRBJ1-2; D gene: TRBD1; V gene: TRBV7-8; CDR3 protein: CASSSTTGKYGYTF; CDR3 DNA: TGTGCCAGCAGCTCTACGACAGGGAAGTATGGCTACACCTTC
clone size: -; J gene: TRBJ2-5; D gene: -; V gene: TRBV2; CDR3 protein: CASSGPGASHFQETQYF; CDR3 DNA: TGTGCCAGCAGTGGCCCAGGGGCATCACATTTCCAAGAGACCCAGTACTTC
clone size: few; J gene: TRBJ1-2; D gene: -; V gene: TRBV5-1; CDR3 protein: CASSFQTGSDGYTF; CDR3 DNA: TGCGCCAGCAGCTTCCAAACAGGTTCCGATGGCTACACCTTC
clone size: -; J gene: TRBJ2-7; D gene: TRBD2; V gene: TRBV4-2; CDR3 protein: CASRRTPGRAEQYF; CDR3 DNA: TGTGCCAGCAGGCGTACGCCCGGGAGGGCCGAGCAGTACTTC
clone size: -; J gene: TRBJ1-5; D gene: TRBD1; V gene: TRBV4-1; CDR3 protein: CASSQEGTGGFNQPQHF; CDR3 DNA: TGCGCCAGCAGCCAAGAAGGGACAGGGGGCTTCAATCAGCCCCAGCATTTT
clone size: -; J gene: TRBJ1-5; D gene: -; V gene: TRBV19; CDR3 protein: CASSILGPDGNQPQHF; CDR3 DNA: TGTGCCAGTAGTATACTGGGCCCGGATGGGAATCAGCCCCAGCATTTT
clone size: -; J gene: TRBJ1-2; D gene: TRBD1; V gene: TRBV6-5; CDR3 protein: CASSRQGARDGYTF; CDR3 DNA: TGTGCCAGCAGTCGACAGGGGGCTCGAGACGGCTACACCTTC
clone size: -; J gene: TRBJ1-5; D gene: -; V gene: TRBV19; CDR3 protein: CASSRQAVSQNQPQHF; CDR3 DNA: TGTGCCAGTAGTAGACAGGCGGTTTCTCAAAATCAGCCCCAGCATTTT
clone size: -; J gene: TRBJ2-6; D gene: -; V gene: TRBV6-1; CDR3 protein: CASSDPGSGANVLTF; CDR3 DNA: TGTGCCAGCAGTGATCCGGGCTCTGGGGCCAACGTCCTGACTTTC
clone size: -; J gene: TRBJ2-7; D gene: -; V gene: TRBV29-1; CDR3 protein: CSVNLGGVGSYEQYF; CDR3 DNA: TGCAGCGTCAACCTAGGGGGGGTCGGGAGCTACGAGCAGTACTTC
clone size: once; J gene: TRBJ1-6; D gene: TRBD1; V gene: TRBV6-1; CDR3 protein: CASSEQTGGRSPLHF; CDR3 DNA: TGTGCCAGCAGCGAACAGACAGGGGGACGGTCGCCCCTCCACTTT
clone size: -; J gene: TRBJ1-2; D gene: -; V gene: TRBV4-3; CDR3 protein: CASSQERRYGYTF; CDR3 DNA: TGCGCCAGCAGCCAAGAACGGAGATATGGCTACACCTTC
clone size: -; J gene: TRBJ2-1; D gene: -; V gene: TRBV6-6; CDR3 protein: CASSYHPGSGEQFF; CDR3 DNA: TGTGCCAGCAGCTACCACCCCGGGAGTGGTGAGCAGTTCTTC
clone size: -; J gene: TRBJ2-1; D gene: TRBD2; V gene: TRBV5-1; CDR3 protein: CASSLGAGGANEQFF; CDR3 DNA: TGCGCCAGCAGCTTGGGAGCGGGAGGGGCCAATGAGCAGTTCTTC
clone size: -; J gene: TRBJ2-7; D gene: -; V gene: TRBV2; CDR3 protein: CASSQEGRESEQYF; CDR3 DNA: TGTGCCAGCAGCCAGGAGGGGCGAGAAAGCGAGCAGTACTTC
clone size: -; J gene: TRBJ2-5; D gene: TRBD2; V gene: TRBV5-4; CDR3 protein: CASSMGTRRQETQYF; CDR3 DNA: TGTGCCAGCAGCATGGGGACTAGAAGGCAAGAGACCCAGTACTTC
clone size: -; J gene: TRBJ2-7; D gene: TRBD1; V gene: TRBV19; CDR3 protein: CATGDRGFCGSWLHEQYF; CDR3 DNA: TGTGCCACCGGCGACAGGGGTTTTTGTGGGAGTTGGTTGCACGAGCAGTACTTC
clone size: -; J gene: TRBJ1-1; D gene: -; V gene: TRBV19; CDR3 protein: CASTGGVHTEAFF; CDR3 DNA: TGTGCCAGTACCGGGGGGGTACACACTGAAGCTTTCTTT
clone size: few; J gene: TRBJ1-3; D gene: -; V gene: TRBV29-1; CDR3 protein: CSVAGDTSGNTIYF; CDR3 DNA: TGCAGCGTTGCAGGGGACACCTCTGGAAACACCATATATTTT
clone size: few; J gene: TRBJ1-1; D gene: -; V gene: TRBV5-4; CDR3 protein: CASSLSGQTNTEAFF; CDR3 DNA: TGTGCCAGCAGCCTCTCAGGACAGACGAACACTGAAGCTTTCTTT
clone size: -; J gene: TRBJ2-5; D gene: TRBD2; V gene: TRBV11-3; CDR3 protein: CASSSGGGAQETQYF; CDR3 DNA: TGTGCCAGCAGCTCAGGCGGGGGTGCACAAGAGACCCAGTACTTC
clone size: -; J gene: TRBJ1-2; D gene: -; V gene: TRBV5-6; CDR3 protein: CASSLLGSWRYGYTF; CDR3 DNA: TGTGCCAGCAGCTTGCTTGGGTCTTGGCGGTATGGCTACACCTTC
clone size: -; J gene: TRBJ2-5; D gene: -; V gene: TRBV30; CDR3 protein: CAWFRAETQYF; CDR3 DNA: TGTGCCTGGTTTAGAGCCGAGACCCAGTACTTC
clone size: -; J gene: TRBJ2-5; D gene: -; V gene: TRBV5-4; CDR3 protein: CASSFWEAETQYF; CDR3 DNA: TGTGCCAGCAGCTTTTGGGAGGCAGAGACCCAGTACTTC
clone size: -; J gene: TRBJ1-2; D gene: -; V gene: TRBV7-2; CDR3 protein: CASSFPGTSHGYTF; CDR3 DNA: TGTGCCAGCAGCTTCCCGGGGACATCCCATGGCTACACCTTC